The present entry profiles one TCR beta chain with its context. No antigen is known for it. The PCR used 60 Vbeta and 13 Jbeta primers. Generated by immunoSEQ multiplex PCR, the TCRdb table keeps only in-frame clones and is missing some. This sample has about 160,000 clones, with about three quarters found just once. This specimen comes from a study of cytomegalovirus exposure and HLA in healthy donors. Findings and limits, study-wide: Some highly shared sequence variants likely arose as a pipeline artifact. By HLA locus, TCR association rates varied in a later analysis, with DRB1 showing the most and HLA-C the fewest. For most subjects, TCR beta sequences were reported to predict HLA-A and HLA-B alleles with accuracy.

Germline-derived CDR1 and CDR2 are MNHEY and SVGAGI. The trim removed 7 bases at V and 4 bases at J, leaving 12 bases unmatched. The CDR3 totals 15 residues. V usage is TRBV6-5 and J usage is TRBJ2-5; 7 bases are a match to TRBD1. The clonotype comes from a woman in her forties or fifties in good health and CMV-seropositive. Sample: PBMCs. CDR3 region: CASTFLQDRSETQYF. The CDR3 DNA sequence: TGTGCCAGCACCTTCCTTCAGGACAGGTCAGAGACCCAGTACTTC.